One and the same sample provided the 25 T cell receptor beta chains below, sequenced in a study of blood T cells in healthy people across ages. A second roughly 7 to 12 cycle PCR used barcoded and J-beta primers. TCRdb reanalysed the 5' RACE reads using MiXCR and keeps one entry per CDR3 protein. This sample carries approximately 760,000 distinct CDR3 sequences, around a quarter of them seen once, and the ten largest clones take 9.4%. The sample was also linked to a second study, of T cells of mothers and their children.

Sequencing was performed on blood. Receptors originate from a boy aged 5 to 17 in good health.

The chain has TRBV12-3 or TRBV12-4 and TRBJ2-5; no definite D call. CDR3 size: 16 residues. V dropped 7 bases and J dropped 4 bases, with 22 bases sitting between them. The CDR3 protein is CASTPLGRPPIETQYF. CDR3 bases: TGTGCCAGCACACCATTGGGTCGACCGCCCATAGAGACCCAGTACTTC.

V gene TRBV2 combines with J gene TRBJ2-3, with D perhaps matching TRBD1 or TRBD2 (5 bases each). V was shortened by 0 bases and J by 6 bases, with 7 bases between the two germline ends. Germline assignment: CDR1 SNHLY and CDR2 FYNNEI. CDR3 size: 13 residues. The DNA for the CDR3 is TGTGCCAGCAGTGAAGCCAGGGAGGATACGCAGTATTTT. Amino acids: CASSEAREDTQYF.

This chain connects TRBV3-1 to TRBJ1-2; TRBD1 is a possible D gene (6 bases). Trimming took off 2 bases at V and 4 bases at J, with 11 bases between the two ends. CDR3 length: 14 residues. Germline V gene sequence: CDR1 LGHDT, CDR2 YNNKEL (reference sequence). The CDR3 sequence: CASSQNTRGYGYTF. The CDR3 region has the DNA TGTGCCAGCAGCCAAAACACCAGGGGCTATGGCTACACCTTC.

The CDR3 sequence: CASSQWTGTEQYF. The CDR3 coding sequence is TGCGCCAGCAGCCAGTGGACAGGGACCGAGCAGTACTTC. The chain has TRBV4-3 and TRBJ2-7; 8 bases agree with TRBD1. The V gene end was trimmed by 3 bases and the J gene end by 6 bases; junction bases not matched to a gene: 4. The CDR3 extends over 13 amino acids. Germline assignment: CDR1 LGHNA and CDR2 YSLEER.

This clonotype has a handful of counts. The chain is built from TRBV28 and TRBJ2-7, with 8 nucleotides matching TRBD1. The trim removed 6 bases at V and 7 bases at J, leaving 8 bases unmatched. The CDR3 contains 13 residues. CDR1 and CDR2 (germline): MDHEN, SYDVKM. The CDR3 coding sequence is TGTGCCAGCAGAGGGCAGGGGGCTGGGGAGCAGTACTTC. It encodes CASRGQGAGEQYF.

V gene TRBV6-2 or TRBV6-3 combines with J gene TRBJ1-4; TRBD1 agrees at 8 bases. Per germline, CDR1 MNHEY and CDR2 SVGEGT. The CDR3 is 14 residues long. V shed 5 bases and J 5 bases; nucleotides not matched to a gene: 4. CDR3 residues: CASSTRDRNEKLFF. The CDR3 bases are TGTGCCAGCAGTACTCGGGACAGGAATGAAAAACTGTTTTTT.

This clonotype was seen only a few times. This chain joins TRBV12-5 and TRBJ2-5; 9 bases fit TRBD2. Germline values: CDR1 LGHNT, CDR2 FRNRAP. This CDR3 spans 14 amino acids. V gave up 3 bases and J gave up 2 bases; unmatched junction bases: 1. The CDR3 DNA is TGTGCTAGTGGTTTCCTAGCGGGGCAAGAGACCCAGTACTTC. Translated, it gives CASGFLAGQETQYF.

This clonotype was observed at least ten times. The junction shows a germline mismatch at one end, possibly a read error. This sequence joins TRBV2 and TRBJ2-5; 7 bases are a match to TRBD1. The CDR3 is 13 residues long. Germline CDR1 reads SNHLY; CDR2 reads FYNNEI. The CDR3 here is CASSGDSQETQYF. The CDR3 bases are TGTGCCAGTAGTGGGGACAGCCAAGAGACCCAGTACTTC.

In its sample, this clonotype was seen a few times. The J gene is TRBJ1-1, the V gene TRBV29-1; D remains ambiguous. The CDR3 contains 16 residues. Germline V gene lookup returns CDR1 SQVTM and CDR2 ANQGSEA. V lost 2 bases and J lost 0, with 16 bases in between. CDR3 loop: CSVEPQNNIMNTEAFF. The CDR3 DNA reads as TGCAGCGTTGAACCCCAGAACAACATCATGAACACTGAAGCTTTCTTT.

This clonotype has only a few counts. V gene TRBV10-3 combines with J gene TRBJ1-5; D unresolved. Germline V lookup: CDR1 ENHRY, CDR2 SYGVKD. The CDR3 spans 13 residues. The germline V and J ends were trimmed by 4 bases and 5 bases, with 9 bases remaining between them. The CDR3 coding sequence is TGTGCCATCAGTGTTCGGCAGGATCAGCCCCAGCATTTT. This gives the protein CAISVRQDQPQHF.

The genes are TRBV29-1 and TRBJ2-2; 7 bases agree with TRBD2. V was clipped by 7 bases and J by 5 bases; unmatched bases: 7. Germline lookup yields CDR1 SQVTM and CDR2 ANQGSEA. CDR3 length equals 13 residues. The CDR3 sequence: CSGEGEWTGELFF. The CDR3 nucleotides read TGCAGCGGGGAGGGAGAGTGGACCGGGGAGCTGTTTTTT.

This clonotype was recorded a few times. V gene TRBV10-3 combines with J gene TRBJ1-1; D unresolved. Germline CDR1 and CDR2: ENHRY and SYGVKD. The CDR3 length is 12 residues. V was clipped by 6 bases and J by 1 base, with 6 bases between them. CDR3 bases: TGTGCCATCAGCGACACGAACACTGAAGCTTTCTTT. Protein product: CAISDTNTEAFF.

CDR3 in DNA: TGTGCCAGCAGTGAAGCGCTTTACGGGGGGCGGGAGGGCTATGGCTACACCTTC. The encoded protein is CASSEALYGGREGYGYTF. The rearrangement uses TRBV6-1 and TRBJ1-2, with a tentative D call TRBD1 (6 bases). V gave up 0 bases and J gave up 4 bases, with 21 bases separating them. This CDR3 contains 18 residues. Germline CDR1 reads MNHNS; CDR2 reads SASEGT.

The rearrangement uses TRBV29-1 and TRBJ2-1, with no clear D. The CDR3 is 12 amino acids. Per germline, CDR1 SQVTM and CDR2 ANQGSEA. Trimming took 5 bases from V and 0 from J, leaving 5 bases between them. The CDR3 DNA reads as TGCAGCGTTAGGACCTCCTACAATGAGCAGTTCTTC. Its protein is CSVRTSYNEQFF.

V and J are TRBV14 and TRBJ2-5; D gene uncertain. This CDR3 region has 15 residues. Trimming pared 4 bases from V and 1 base from J, leaving 13 bases between. Germline CDR1 is SGHDN and CDR2 is FVKESK. The CDR3 here is CASSPRSKFQETQYF. The CDR3 bases are TGTGCCAGCAGCCCCCGAAGTAAATTCCAAGAGACCCAGTACTTC.

This clonotype was counted only a few times. This chain links TRBV18 with TRBJ1-4; TRBD1 might be the D (6 bases). The CDR3 loop spans 14 amino acids. Germline CDR1 is KGHSH and CDR2 is LQKENI. V was cut by 2 bases and J by 6 bases, with 10 bases left in between. The CDR3 reads CASSPLQGYEKLFF. In nucleotides, the CDR3 is TGTGCCAGCTCACCATTACAGGGATATGAAAAACTGTTTTTT.

The chain combines TRBV21-1 with TRBJ1-4. TRBV21-1 is a pseudogene segment. The CDR3 totals 14 residues. This CDR3 is CASSKGASNEKLFF. The CDR3 DNA sequence: TGTGCCAGCAGCAAAGGAGCGTCCAATGAAAAACTGTTTTTT.

This chain joins TRBV5-5 and TRBJ2-5, with 9 bases that match TRBD2. Judging by the DNA end, TRBJ2-1 fits better; the J call may be wrong. This CDR3 contains 14 residues. The germline gives CDR1 SGHKS, CDR2 YYEKEE (reference sequence). The CDR3 reads CASSSPTSGNEQFF. The DNA for the CDR3 is TGTGCCAGCAGCTCTCCGACTAGCGGCAATGAGCAGTTCTTC.

This clonotype occurred a few times. DNA of the CDR3: TGTGCCAGCAGGTTCGGGGACAGGGGGCTAGGCGAGCAGTACTTC. It translates to CASRFGDRGLGEQYF. This chain links TRBV28 with TRBJ2-5; 12 nucleotides line up with TRBD1. Matching the DNA end better, TRBJ2-7 makes the J call doubtful. This CDR3 is 15 amino acids long. Looked up from germline, CDR1 is MDHEN and CDR2 is SYDVKM.

This clonotype occurred a few times. This chain connects TRBV2 to TRBJ2-1, with 10 bases lining up with TRBD2. The V and J ends lost 6 bases and 6 bases, in that order; junction bases with no gene match: 8. The CDR3 runs to 15 residues. Germline CDR1 and CDR2: SNHLY and FYNNEI. The CDR3 DNA reads TGTGCCAGCAGGAGTCTAGCGGGAGTGAGCAATGAGCAGTTCTTC. Protein sequence: CASRSLAGVSNEQFF.

CDR3 in DNA: TGTGCCACCAGTGGGACAGGGGACACCATATATTTT. This gives the protein CATSGTGDTIYF. This sequence joins TRBV24-1 and TRBJ1-3; 9 bases agree with TRBD1. This CDR3 is built from 12 residues. J gave up 8 bases and V 5 bases, and 0 bases lay outside the gene matches. Germline CDR1 and CDR2: KGHDR and SFDVKD.

The rearrangement joins TRBV14 to TRBJ2-5; 7 bases agree with TRBD1. Judging by the DNA end, TRBJ2-1 fits better; the J call may be wrong. This CDR3 spans 15 amino acids. Germline CDR1 is SGHDN and CDR2 is FVKESK. The CDR3 loop is CASSQGRTGHDEQFF. As DNA, the CDR3 is TGTGCCAGCAGCCAAGGGAGGACAGGCCACGATGAGCAGTTCTTC.

The V gene is TRBV4-2, the J gene TRBJ2-1, with 7 bases identical to TRBD1. Germline V gene lookup returns CDR1 LGHNA and CDR2 YNFKEQ. After removal of 5 bases from V and 3 bases from J, the junction contained 7 bases not matched to a gene. The CDR3 contains 15 residues. The CDR3: CASSSLDRSYNEQFF. CDR3 coding DNA: TGTGCCAGCAGCTCCCTGGACAGGAGCTACAATGAGCAGTTCTTC.

This clonotype was found a few times. Compared with germline, one end of the junction differs, possibly owing to a read error. The chain employs TRBV6-6 and TRBJ2-5; D remains ambiguous. The CDR3 spans 13 residues. CDR1 and CDR2 (germline): MNHNY, SVGAGI (reference sequence). CDR3 DNA: TGTGCCAGCAGCCGAAAGCACGAAGATACCCAGTACTTC. Its translation: CASSRKHEDTQYF.

This clonotype was counted only a few times. The chain has TRBV7-3 and TRBJ2-7; TRBD1 aligns across 9 bases. The CDR3 contains 13 residues. Trimming took 6 bases from V and 7 from J; bases not matched to a gene: 7. Per the germline V gene, CDR1 is SGHTA and CDR2 is FQGTGA. Here the CDR3 reads CASSPTGGEEQYF. In nucleotides, the CDR3 is TGTGCCAGCAGTCCTACAGGGGGCGAAGAGCAGTACTTC.